This entry describes one T cell receptor beta chain. Its antigen specificity is not known. There are no base qualities to consult, and no much larger clone falls within one base. This specimen belongs to a study of cytomegalovirus exposure and HLA in healthy donors (dated by TCRdb to about 2017). For context, the study as a whole: According to an earlier analysis of 550 to 700 of the donors, about 190 million T cells yielded over 100 million unique TCR beta sequences and 276 Gb of sequence data. All discovery cohort repertoires had been generated using a single sequencing platform. A later analysis re-analyzed previously published TCR beta repertoires from several hundred donors and added high-resolution HLA genotyping to study TCR occurrence patterns. A later genetic analysis used genome-wide SNP genotypes for about three fifths of the 666 donors, treating that subset as a discovery cohort. Alongside the repertoire data, information on donor age, sex, ethnicity and CMV serostatus was compiled. On average, roughly 250,000 unique TCR beta nucleotide sequences were sequenced per donor among a few hundred genotyped donors of the cohort, with roughly 18% of those sequences being non-productive. To predict cytomegalovirus infection status, the study combined high-throughput TCR immunosequencing, statistical association of individual TCRs with disease status, and machine learning. Both class I and class II loci were covered by HLA typing, at four-digit resolution. Of the roughly 400 genotyped donors, 65% to 90% were placed in the genetic ancestry cluster associated with self-reported Caucasian donors. Using immunosequencing, the study profiled T cell repertoires from 666 subjects and related those repertoires to cytomegalovirus serostatus. An early release covering around 630 HLA-typed donors comprised 300 to 350 gigabases of sequencing data and around 85 million unique TCR sequences. The study was designed to test whether signatures of past pathogen exposure could be identified by cataloging public T cell receptors. Four to six DR-DQ haplotypes were handled as single units for association and clustering, since linkage in the cohort was strong. The later analysis used no new phenotypic data to find candidate immune exposures, relying instead on TCR beta sequences and their occurrence across donors. A separate validation cohort of about 110 different subjects was used in addition to the roughly 670-subject first cohort. The number of typed donors differed by locus: about 620-640 for A, B, C, DRB1 and DQB1; approximately 520 for DQA1; 606 for DPA1; and some 470 for DPB1. To decide whether each TCR beta V gene segment behaved as functional or pseudogenic, an earlier analysis of nearly 600 of the donors relied on high-throughput TCR beta sequencing. Results and caveats for the whole study, not just this receptor: A further reported finding was that TCR beta sequences accurately predicted the HLA-A and HLA-B alleles for most subjects in the first cohort. When HLA alleles, especially DR and DQ, strongly co-occurred, TCR associations were difficult to assign to individual alleles. In an earlier analysis of 587 of the donors, most TCR beta V segments were observed in productive rearrangements about 90% or about 30% of the time, broadly matching IMGT annotations. A later genetic analysis associated a missense DCLRE1C variant with V-gene and J-gene trimming of TCR beta chains, and an independent cohort replicated the association. Most TCR sequences were seen in very few donors, while some public TCRs were found in many individuals. About 17 rarely observed V segments, including chromosome 9 orphons, were excluded from the earlier analysis of some 590 of the donors because counts were too low. Because HLA typing was unavailable for some donors at each locus, only the typed subset was used in association tests. Cytomegalovirus status was reported to be diagnosed by the classifier with high specificity and sensitivity in both the original and validation cohorts. A later analysis found that HLA-associated TCR beta chains were more clonally expanded and had lower generation probabilities than equally common non-associated chains. In a later analysis, several top co-occurrence clusters were reported to appear linked to parvovirus B19, influenza, CMV and Epstein-Barr virus. A few of the identified cytomegalovirus-associated TCR beta chains were confirmed in vitro to be specific for cytomegalovirus antigens. According to the authors, the approach could potentially be generalized to other disease states and immunological phenotypes. The sequencing pipeline was judged likely to have produced a cluster of highly shared sequence variants as a technical artifact. A total of about 180 TCR beta chains were listed by the study as associated with cytomegalovirus. A later analysis found that most CMV-associated TCR beta chains appeared HLA-restricted, with HLA associations seemingly driven largely by CMV exposure. A later analysis associated approximately 17,000 TCR beta sequences with specific HLA alleles at a false discovery rate of 0.05. Correlated functional status among segregating V segments might reflect linkage disequilibrium, but an unknown experimental factor could not be ruled out. In a later genetic analysis, fewer N-insertions in productive TCRs were reported among donors in an Asian-associated ancestry cluster than the approximately 670-donor mean. Presence/absence analyses assumed roughly uniform sequencing depth across donors, an assumption that may not hold. The only immune exposure information available for the cohort was CMV serostatus. Some IMGT-functional V segments, including TRBV6-2 and TRBV6-3, could not be distinguished by the 87-base-pair reads and were therefore excluded. This cohort had only TCR beta chains sequenced, and the lack of alpha or paired-chain data limited which features could be detected. In a later analysis, the rate of TCR association differed among HLA loci, with DRB1 alleles having the most associated TCRs and HLA-C alleles having the fewest.

V has 4 bases trimmed and J has 7 bases trimmed; junction bases matching no gene number 9. Looking up the germline V gene yields CDR1 MNHNS and CDR2 SASEGT. The CDR3 holds 14 amino acids from the cysteine to the phenylalanine. Of the read, only the CDR3 DNA is kept; its 42 bases are in frame from base 1. In total, 500 to 700 healthy bone marrow donors made up the cohort. Cohort members were all nominally healthy when sampled, although unrecorded immune exposures were likely present. The donor was CMV seronegative and was included in the group of a few hundred seronegative cohort members. A peripheral blood sample was collected from each donor, and TCR beta sequencing was performed on peripheral blood mononuclear cells. Genomic DNA extraction from the blood cell samples was performed with the Qiagen DNeasy Blood Extraction Kit. Libraries were built with the immunoSEQ multiplex PCR assay. For the multiplex PCR, a mixture combining 60 forward primers for TCR Vbeta segments and 13 reverse primers for TCR Jbeta segments was used. The CDR3 region of rearranged TCR beta genes was amplified from genomic DNA with a multiplex PCR assay. On the Illumina HiSeq System, the amplified TCR beta libraries were sequenced as 87-base-pair reads. Concerning the study's data processing: In a later analysis, 77 million or so unique TCR beta chains were counted across the 500 to 850 repertoires, and roughly 11 million of these chains were shared by at least two donors. Raw reads were error-corrected and collapsed into unique sequences by a nearest-neighbor algorithm in which closely related sequences were merged to remove PCR and sequencing errors. V, D and J gene segments were assigned by aligning CDR3 sequences to IMGT reference sequences. For a sequence to be retained, at least a six-nucleotide match to both a V gene segment and a J gene segment was required. A rearrangement was called productive if the CDR3 had no stop codons and remained in frame with V and J, and every other rearrangement was called non-productive. Following IMGT convention, CDR3 was defined as the stretch from the second conserved V-encoded cysteine to the conserved J-encoded phenylalanine. In an earlier analysis of 587 of the donors, sequences lacking an unambiguous match to a single V gene segment were excluded. In an earlier analysis of several hundred of the donors, V segments were called functional above 56.7% productive rearrangements and were called segregating when the between-donor standard deviation exceeded 5%. A statistical classification framework was built to diagnose cytomegalovirus status from the catalog of TCR beta chain sequences. In a later analysis, V and J genes were assigned by comparing TCR nucleotide sequences against IMGT/GENE-DB human TR gene sequences. Using the TCRdist pipeline, a later analysis assigned CDR3 sequences along with most-parsimonious VDJ recombination scenarios. In a later analysis, every TCR beta chain was defined by the combination of its CDR3 amino acid sequence and its V-gene family, and reads without a unique V-gene family were dropped. As a way to deal with suspected cross-contamination and a sequencing artifact, a later analysis dropped 640 or so nucleotide sequences that were highly shared and had low generation probability. In a later analysis, a clonal expansion index for each public chain was calculated from normalized within-repertoire ranks of inferred template counts. Generation probabilities in a later analysis came from a VDJ recombination model fitted to out-of-frame rearrangements, and those results were checked against IGoR. In a later analysis, hypergeometric tests were used to score TCR-TCR, TCR-HLA and TCR-CMV co-occurrence, with a repertoire-size bias correction applied to TCR pairs. A later analysis estimated false discovery rates by permuting HLA or CMV assignments 20 times. A later analysis grouped co-occurring TCRs with DBSCAN, adding TCRdist sequence similarity when clustering within HLA-allele-positive subsets. Repertoires with fewer than 30,000 or more than 120,000 public chains, plus five repertoires with anomalous nucleotide sharing, were excluded from co-occurrence clustering. TCRdb obtained this table from immuneACCESS and retained in-frame rearrangements with V and J assigned. These tables miss some clones; where compared with another copy, unresolved V genes account for less than half of the shortfall, and the remainder is unexplained. Clone size and V and J calls were adopted from that table, with D and trimming inferred from the DNA. The sample includes some 150,000 clones, with around 77% observed a single time. The ten biggest clones cover over 1.2% of the sample.

This sequence originates from a man in his 60s in good health and CMV-seronegative. Recombination linked TRBV6-1 to TRBJ2-5; the junction holds 7 bases that match TRBD1. The material sequenced was PBMCs. Here the CDR3 is given as CASSGDRAIGTQYF. The sequence in DNA is TGTGCCAGCAGTGGTGACAGGGCTATCGGGACCCAGTACTTC.